This T cell receptor beta chain was recorded in a study of T cell repertoires in cytomegalovirus infection. In the study overall: The public TCR beta signatures pointed to both CMV infection and matching HLA type. Study results and limitations: Accumulated public TCR beta family frequency recognized individuals carrying CMV together with the relevant HLA. It was HLA-C-restricted CMV-specific TCR beta clonotypes that dominated the response ex vivo.

TCRdb itself ran the reads through MiXCR, one entry per CDR3 protein. The repertoire includes hundreds of thousands of distinct CDR3 sequences, 17% of them detected once, and around 12% sits in the top ten. Details on this clonotype: What it recognizes is unknown.

The germline CDR1 and CDR2 sequences are MDHEN and SYDVKM. The CDR3 is made up of 19 amino acids. With 1 base clipped from V and 4 bases from J, the junction kept 16 bases outside the gene matches. Sequencing used PBMCs. The TCR sequence derives from a human donor in good health (CMV status not recorded). Some clones in this sample may be carry-over from other donors' samples. The chain couples TRBV28 to TRBJ2-1; 7 bases align to TRBD2. The CDR3 DNA reads TGTGCCAGCAGTTTATCGGGGGGACCCGATTGGGGCTCGTACAATGAGCAGTTCTTC. The encoded protein is CASSLSGGPDWGSYNEQFF.